Listed below are T cell receptor beta chains from one sample, sequenced in a study of T cells in Graves' hyperthyroidism and ophthalmopathy. Via MiXCR, TCRdb re-called the multiplex PCR reads, giving one row per CDR3 protein. This table has about 410,000 distinct CDR3 sequences, 14% appearing once. Sequences were obtained from blood. These receptors all come from a woman aged 25 to 39 with Graves' ophthalmopathy. CDR3s leave out the opening cysteine and the closing phenylalanine or tryptophan.

v_call: TRBV6-2/TRBV6-3; j_call: TRBJ2-1; cdr3_aa: ASRPGLAALFYNEQF
v_call: TRBV6-5; j_call: TRBJ1-3; cdr3_aa: ASSYAGLGNTIY
v_call: TRBV7-2; j_call: TRBJ2-3; cdr3_aa: ASSGRLGVDTQY
v_call: TRBV29-1; j_call: TRBJ1-3; cdr3_aa: SVAGTGGKGTIY
v_call: TRBV5-8; j_call: TRBJ2-5; cdr3_aa: ASSVGTGVGTQY
v_call: TRBV28; j_call: TRBJ1-1; cdr3_aa: ASRTLAGFMNTEAF
v_call: TRBV28; j_call: TRBJ1-5; cdr3_aa: ASRAGTGSQPQH
v_call: TRBV27; j_call: TRBJ1-2; cdr3_aa: ASSFKGAVGGYT
v_call: TRBV9; j_call: TRBJ1-2; cdr3_aa: ASSVDITNYGYT
v_call: TRBV28; j_call: TRBJ1-1; cdr3_aa: ASSLQRGGTEAF
v_call: TRBV5-1; j_call: TRBJ1-4; cdr3_aa: ASSLDRGLTNEKLF
v_call: TRBV7-2; j_call: TRBJ2-5; cdr3_aa: ASSLSGNQETQY
v_call: TRBV28; j_call: TRBJ1-5; cdr3_aa: ASSLYRGLDQPQH
v_call: TRBV2; j_call: TRBJ2-1; cdr3_aa: ASSKATGRHNEQF
v_call: TRBV20-1; j_call: TRBJ2-3; cdr3_aa: SATLRGGTSMTDTQY
v_call: TRBV7-2; j_call: TRBJ1-2; cdr3_aa: ASSPGDYGYT
v_call: TRBV30; j_call: TRBJ1-1; cdr3_aa: AWNRRSNTEAF
v_call: TRBV5-5; j_call: TRBJ2-7; cdr3_aa: ASSLEAGGTYEQY
v_call: TRBV30; j_call: TRBJ2-5; cdr3_aa: AWSPTRTSGGARETQY
v_call: TRBV11-3; j_call: TRBJ1-1; cdr3_aa: ASSSPGQGDTEAF
v_call: TRBV24-1; j_call: TRBJ2-1; cdr3_aa: ATSDSLAGGPDEQF
v_call: TRBV24-1; j_call: TRBJ1-1; cdr3_aa: ATSEDATETENKSNTEAF
v_call: TRBV29-1; j_call: TRBJ2-5; cdr3_aa: SVGGRGRLRRETQY
v_call: TRBV24-1; j_call: TRBJ2-1; cdr3_aa: ATSVGTGEQF
v_call: TRBV9; j_call: TRBJ2-3; cdr3_aa: ASGRGGDTQY
v_call: TRBV14; j_call: TRBJ1-5; cdr3_aa: ASSQEGRARELNQPQH
v_call: TRBV11-2; j_call: TRBJ1-6; cdr3_aa: ASSYLRQTLH
v_call: TRBV20-1; j_call: TRBJ2-2; cdr3_aa: SAPGTSGGGPYTGELF
v_call: TRBV20-1; j_call: TRBJ2-5; cdr3_aa: SARVPGTSIETQY
v_call: TRBV5-1; j_call: TRBJ1-4; cdr3_aa: ASSSGGTEKLF
v_call: TRBV20-1; j_call: TRBJ1-1; cdr3_aa: SAIPGQGTEAF
v_call: TRBV7-2; j_call: TRBJ1-5; cdr3_aa: ASSLAVGGAHGQPQH
v_call: TRBV3-1; j_call: TRBJ1-1; cdr3_aa: ASSQGRGRGTEAF
v_call: TRBV7-2; j_call: TRBJ2-7; cdr3_aa: ASSPGGRQGMDSTYEQY
v_call: TRBV20-1; j_call: TRBJ2-1; cdr3_aa: SANPGLAGVEQF
v_call: TRBV28; j_call: TRBJ2-3; cdr3_aa: ASSFTTSTDTQY
v_call: TRBV20-1; j_call: TRBJ2-5; cdr3_aa: SSMDWGAAETQY
v_call: TRBV27; j_call: TRBJ2-6; cdr3_aa: ASSSYSGANVLT
v_call: TRBV20-1; j_call: TRBJ1-6; cdr3_aa: SARDGPWLDSPLH
v_call: TRBV28; j_call: TRBJ1-1; cdr3_aa: ASSLTGTVNTEAF
v_call: TRBV12-3/TRBV12-4; j_call: TRBJ1-6; cdr3_aa: ASSLRAGGANNSPLH
v_call: TRBV9; j_call: TRBJ2-7; cdr3_aa: ASSVEKGASSYEQY
v_call: TRBV7-6; j_call: TRBJ2-7; cdr3_aa: ASSYNDHRGYEQY
v_call: TRBV7-2; j_call: TRBJ2-3; cdr3_aa: ASSLSGNQQY
v_call: TRBV2; j_call: TRBJ2-4; cdr3_aa: ASSPDREKNIQY
v_call: TRBV28; j_call: TRBJ2-5; cdr3_aa: ASSLEGGLIETQY
v_call: TRBV12-3/TRBV12-4; j_call: TRBJ2-7; cdr3_aa: AGRRDKLYEQY
v_call: TRBV10-3; j_call: TRBJ2-7; cdr3_aa: AIKGAAGQREQY
v_call: TRBV29-1; j_call: TRBJ2-3; cdr3_aa: SEQLGGGTDTQY
v_call: TRBV20-1; j_call: TRBJ1-4; cdr3_aa: SARLEGIGEKLF
v_call: TRBV30; j_call: TRBJ2-1; cdr3_aa: AGTPGGRNEQF
v_call: TRBV20-1; j_call: TRBJ1-5; cdr3_aa: SAPTIGQGDFNQPQH
v_call: TRBV20-1; j_call: TRBJ2-7; cdr3_aa: SARTDRGVYEQY
v_call: TRBV29-1; j_call: TRBJ2-5; cdr3_aa: SVEANRGTGETQY
v_call: TRBV11-2; j_call: TRBJ2-3; cdr3_aa: ASSLKQGGASTDTQY